These 2 T cell receptor beta chains were sequenced from one sample in a study of control samples from healthy donors and cancer patients (dated by TCRdb to the early 2020s). Library construction relied on the immunoSEQ multiplex PCR assay. TCRdb carries this immuneACCESS record with in-frame sequences only. Its versions omit some clonotypes, under half of them owing to an unresolved V gene in the studies checked, with the rest unexplained. The sample profile shows 150,000 to 200,000 clones; approximately 92% of them were found once. The ten largest clonotypes hold almost 1.5% of the sample. The sequenced sample was blood. Receptor source: a man aged 18 to 29 in good health.

The CDR3 DNA is TGTGCCATCAGTGAACTAGGGGGGTACGAGCAGTACTTC. Amino acid sequence: CAISELGGYEQYF. The J gene is TRBJ2-7, the V gene TRBV10-3; D could derive from TRBD1 or TRBD2 (6 bases each). The CDR3 loop spans 13 amino acids. In germline, CDR1 is ENHRY, CDR2 SYGVKD. V was trimmed by 3 bases and J by 4 bases, leaving 10 bases between them.

This chain joins TRBV6-5 and TRBJ2-3, with a weak D call TRBD2 (5 bases). The CDR3 loop spans 11 amino acids. From germline, CDR1 is MNHEY and CDR2 SVGAGI. Trimming stripped 11 bases from V and 3 bases from J, with 9 bases between. The CDR3 nucleotides are TGTGCCGCGGAGGCAACAGATACGCAGTATTTT. Translating gives CAAEATDTQYF.